The rows below give T cell receptor beta chains drawn from one sample of a study of blood T cell repertoires in COVID-19. Sequencing was performed with immunoSEQ multiplex PCR; in TCRdb, only in-frame clones are kept and a portion is missing. The table lists fewer than 500,000 clones, roughly four fifths of them singletons. Sample: peripheral blood. Receptors were obtained from a human donor with acute or convalescent COVID-19. The donor label of this sample is uncertain. Each CDR3 is given with its conserved first and last residue. Fields, in order: J gene, D gene, V gene, clone size, CDR3 DNA, CDR3 protein. D genes are given only for firm matches. Expanded clones get a size class; other rows say once, few or many, or leave the size out.

J gene: TRBJ1-2; D gene: TRBD1; V gene: TRBV30; clone size: NA; CDR3 DNA: TGTGCCTGGAGACCCACGACAGGGGTGGCCTATGGCTACACCTTC; CDR3 protein: CAWRPTTGVAYGYTF
J gene: TRBJ2-1; D gene: TRBD2; V gene: TRBV7-8; clone size: NA; CDR3 DNA: TGTGCCAGCAGCCCCGGACTAGTTGTAGGCAATGAGCAGTTCTTC; CDR3 protein: CASSPGLVVGNEQFF
J gene: TRBJ1-3; D gene: NA; V gene: TRBV11-2; clone size: once; CDR3 DNA: TGTGCCAGCAGGAGTGTATCCGGGGGGCCGAGCTTTGGAAACACCATATATTTT; CDR3 protein: CASRSVSGGPSFGNTIYF
J gene: TRBJ1-2; D gene: TRBD1; V gene: TRBV5-5; clone size: NA; CDR3 DNA: TGTGCCAGCAGCTTGAATCCCGGGACAGAGAACTATGGCTACACCTTC; CDR3 protein: CASSLNPGTENYGYTF
J gene: TRBJ1-1; D gene: NA; V gene: TRBV29-1; clone size: NA; CDR3 DNA: TGCAGCGTTCTTGCCCGAAACAGGGCGAACACTGAAGCTTTCTTT; CDR3 protein: CSVLARNRANTEAFF
J gene: TRBJ2-7; D gene: TRBD2; V gene: TRBV30; clone size: NA; CDR3 DNA: TGTGCCTGGAGTGAGGCGCCCCTAGCGGGGTTATCCTACGAGCAGTACTTC; CDR3 protein: CAWSEAPLAGLSYEQYF
J gene: TRBJ1-3; D gene: NA; V gene: TRBV2; clone size: NA; CDR3 DNA: TGTGCCAGCGGAGGAAGCTCTGGAAACACCATATATTTT; CDR3 protein: CASGGSSGNTIYF
J gene: TRBJ2-2; D gene: NA; V gene: TRBV6-5; clone size: once; CDR3 DNA: TGTGCCAGCAGTTACTCCCCCTACTACACCGGGGAGCTGTTTTTT; CDR3 protein: CASSYSPYYTGELFF
J gene: TRBJ1-4; D gene: NA; V gene: TRBV5-1; clone size: few; CDR3 DNA: TGCGCCAGCAGCTTGGTCCCTCTAGGGGATGAAAAACTGTTTTTT; CDR3 protein: CASSLVPLGDEKLFF
J gene: TRBJ2-1; D gene: TRBD1; V gene: TRBV5-5; clone size: once; CDR3 DNA: TGTGCCAGCAGCTTGGCCACAGGGGCGACGGTTAACTATGAGCAGTTCTTC; CDR3 protein: CASSLATGATVNYEQFF
J gene: TRBJ1-1; D gene: NA; V gene: TRBV6-1; clone size: NA; CDR3 DNA: TGTGCCAGCAGTGATCGATCGCGGGGAAACACTGAAGCTTTCTTT; CDR3 protein: CASSDRSRGNTEAFF
J gene: TRBJ1-2; D gene: NA; V gene: TRBV2; clone size: NA; CDR3 DNA: TGTGCCAGCAGGTGGCTTACCGGGGGTGGCTACACCTTC; CDR3 protein: CASRWLTGGGYTF
J gene: TRBJ1-1; D gene: TRBD1; V gene: TRBV11-2; clone size: NA; CDR3 DNA: TGTGCCAGCAGTCGACACCCGGACAGGGACGGCACTGAAGCTTTCTTT; CDR3 protein: CASSRHPDRDGTEAFF
J gene: TRBJ1-3; D gene: NA; V gene: TRBV7-9; clone size: NA; CDR3 DNA: TGTGCCAGCAGCTTATCAGGGATGATTGGAAACACCATATATTTT; CDR3 protein: CASSLSGMIGNTIYF
J gene: TRBJ2-3; D gene: NA; V gene: TRBV21-1; clone size: NA; CDR3 DNA: TGTGCCAGCAGCAAAGTGGGGACTAGCGCCGATACGCAGTATTTT; CDR3 protein: CASSKVGTSADTQYF
J gene: TRBJ1-5; D gene: NA; V gene: TRBV30; clone size: NA; CDR3 DNA: TGTGCCTGGAGTTCGGACAACAATCAGCCCCAGCATTTT; CDR3 protein: CAWSSDNNQPQHF
J gene: TRBJ1-5; D gene: TRBD1; V gene: TRBV19; clone size: NA; CDR3 DNA: TGTGCCAGCGCAGGACAGGGAGTGAACCAGCCCCAGCATTTT; CDR3 protein: CASAGQGVNQPQHF
J gene: TRBJ1-5; D gene: NA; V gene: TRBV5-1; clone size: once; CDR3 DNA: TGCGCCAGCAGCACCGGACAGCACAATCAGCCCCAGCATTTT; CDR3 protein: CASSTGQHNQPQHF
J gene: TRBJ2-3; D gene: NA; V gene: TRBV12-1; clone size: NA; CDR3 DNA: TGTGCCAGCAGCTTGTCTACTAGCGGGGGGGTAGATACGCAGTATTTT; CDR3 protein: CASSLSTSGGVDTQYF
J gene: TRBJ1-1; D gene: TRBD1; V gene: TRBV6-5; clone size: NA; CDR3 DNA: TGTGCCAGCAGTTACCCCGACAGGGGAGGGAGCACTGAAGCTTTCTTT; CDR3 protein: CASSYPDRGGSTEAFF
J gene: TRBJ1-2; D gene: TRBD1; V gene: TRBV10-3; clone size: NA; CDR3 DNA: TGTGCCATCGGCGCGGGACAGAGTTACTATGGCTACACCTTC; CDR3 protein: CAIGAGQSYYGYTF
J gene: TRBJ2-7; D gene: TRBD1; V gene: TRBV28; clone size: few; CDR3 DNA: TGTGCCAGCAGTTTATACGCCCACCAACAGGGGGAGGAGTACTTC; CDR3 protein: CASSLYAHQQGEEYF
J gene: TRBJ1-2; D gene: TRBD1; V gene: TRBV19; clone size: once; CDR3 DNA: TGTGCCAGTAGTAGGTGGAGGACAGGGAGTCCGGGCGTCTATGGCTACACCTTC; CDR3 protein: CASSRWRTGSPGVYGYTF
J gene: TRBJ1-1; D gene: TRBD1; V gene: TRBV12-5; clone size: NA; CDR3 DNA: TGTGCTAGTGGTTCCCCCCTCCGACAGGGGACAAGGACTGAAGCTTTCTTT; CDR3 protein: CASGSPLRQGTRTEAFF
J gene: TRBJ1-4; D gene: NA; V gene: TRBV5-1; clone size: NA; CDR3 DNA: TGCGCCAGCAGCTTGGTCAAGGTGGGGCGAAATGAAAAACTGTTTTTT; CDR3 protein: CASSLVKVGRNEKLFF
J gene: TRBJ1-5; D gene: TRBD1; V gene: TRBV30; clone size: NA; CDR3 DNA: TGTGCCTGGAGTCCCGGACAGGGGTATCAGCCCCAGCATTTT; CDR3 protein: CAWSPGQGYQPQHF
J gene: TRBJ2-2; D gene: TRBD2; V gene: TRBV6-6; clone size: NA; CDR3 DNA: TGTGCCAGCAGTCTGCGGGAGTGGGGCGGGGAGCTGTTTTTT; CDR3 protein: CASSLREWGGELFF
J gene: TRBJ1-2; D gene: NA; V gene: TRBV11-2; clone size: NA; CDR3 DNA: TGTGCCCGCTCCAGTGGGCCCGATACCCCCTATGGCTACACCTTC; CDR3 protein: CARSSGPDTPYGYTF
J gene: TRBJ2-7; D gene: NA; V gene: TRBV6-5; clone size: NA; CDR3 DNA: TGTGCCAGCAGTTACTCGAGAGGGACAAACGAGCAGTACTTC; CDR3 protein: CASSYSRGTNEQYF
J gene: TRBJ1-1; D gene: NA; V gene: TRBV10-1; clone size: NA; CDR3 DNA: TGCGCCAGCAGTGACACAGGGTCGGGGAACACTGAAGCTTTCTTT; CDR3 protein: CASSDTGSGNTEAFF
J gene: TRBJ2-5; D gene: NA; V gene: TRBV7-8; clone size: NA; CDR3 DNA: TGTGCCAGCAGCTTAGGCGGGGCACAAGAGACCCAGTACTTC; CDR3 protein: CASSLGGAQETQYF
J gene: TRBJ1-4; D gene: NA; V gene: TRBV10-3; clone size: NA; CDR3 DNA: TGTGCCATCAGTGAGGGAACAGGCGGACGGGAAAAACTGTTTTTT; CDR3 protein: CAISEGTGGREKLFF
J gene: TRBJ2-7; D gene: TRBD1; V gene: TRBV5-6; clone size: NA; CDR3 DNA: TGTGCCAGCAGCGGGAAACAGGGGTTTCGATACGAGCAGTACTTC; CDR3 protein: CASSGKQGFRYEQYF
J gene: TRBJ1-4; D gene: NA; V gene: TRBV11-2; clone size: NA; CDR3 DNA: TGTGCCAGCAGCCTAGGACGGGGGTCTACGCCAACTAATGAAAAACTGTTTTTT; CDR3 protein: CASSLGRGSTPTNEKLFF
J gene: TRBJ2-6; D gene: NA; V gene: TRBV30; clone size: NA; CDR3 DNA: TGTGCCTGGAGTGTACGGGTTTGGGGCGCTGGGGCCAACGTCCTGACTTTC; CDR3 protein: CAWSVRVWGAGANVLTF
J gene: TRBJ1-1; D gene: TRBD1; V gene: TRBV19; clone size: once; CDR3 DNA: TGTGCCAGTAGCAGAACTTTCGGCGGACAGGGGAACACTGAAGCTTTCTTT; CDR3 protein: CASSRTFGGQGNTEAFF
J gene: TRBJ1-5; D gene: TRBD1; V gene: TRBV5-6; clone size: once; CDR3 DNA: TGTGCCAGCAGCTTAGCCGGGACAGCGAATCAGCCCCAGCATTTT; CDR3 protein: CASSLAGTANQPQHF
J gene: TRBJ1-4; D gene: NA; V gene: TRBV4-1; clone size: NA; CDR3 DNA: TGCGCCAGCAGCCAAGAACCAGGCACTAATGAAAAACTGTTTTTT; CDR3 protein: CASSQEPGTNEKLFF
J gene: TRBJ1-4; D gene: TRBD1; V gene: TRBV5-1; clone size: NA; CDR3 DNA: TGCGCCAGCAGCGCTGCCGGGACAGTTAATGAAAAACTGTTTTTT; CDR3 protein: CASSAAGTVNEKLFF
J gene: TRBJ1-2; D gene: NA; V gene: TRBV6-5; clone size: once; CDR3 DNA: TGTGCCAGCAGTTACCGACAGACCACTAACTATGGCTACACCTTC; CDR3 protein: CASSYRQTTNYGYTF
J gene: TRBJ1-5; D gene: NA; V gene: TRBV28; clone size: NA; CDR3 DNA: TGTGCCAGCAGTCCCCTTAATCAGCCCCAGCATTTT; CDR3 protein: CASSPLNQPQHF
J gene: TRBJ1-6; D gene: TRBD1; V gene: TRBV5-1; clone size: NA; CDR3 DNA: TGCGCCAGCAGCTCGAGCCCTGAAGAGGGGGCGTCCCTCAATTCACCCCTCCACTTT; CDR3 protein: CASSSSPEEGASLNSPLHF
J gene: TRBJ1-2; D gene: NA; V gene: TRBV7-9; clone size: NA; CDR3 DNA: TGTGCCAGCAGCTTAGTCCCAGCGGATAACTATGGCTACACCTTC; CDR3 protein: CASSLVPADNYGYTF
J gene: TRBJ1-6; D gene: NA; V gene: TRBV11-2; clone size: NA; CDR3 DNA: TGTGCCAGCAGCTTAGGACAGTCGAACAACTATAATTCACCCCTCCACTTT; CDR3 protein: CASSLGQSNNYNSPLHF
J gene: TRBJ1-1; D gene: NA; V gene: TRBV30; clone size: NA; CDR3 DNA: TGTGCCTGGACAGGGAACATGAACACTGAAGCTTTCTTT; CDR3 protein: CAWTGNMNTEAFF
J gene: TRBJ1-5; D gene: NA; V gene: TRBV6-1; clone size: NA; CDR3 DNA: TGTGCCAGCAGTGACAGGGTCCAGCCCCAGCATTTT; CDR3 protein: CASSDRVQPQHF
J gene: TRBJ2-7; D gene: NA; V gene: TRBV18; clone size: NA; CDR3 DNA: TGTGCCAGCTCACTAGACATCACCTACGAGCAGTACTTC; CDR3 protein: CASSLDITYEQYF
J gene: TRBJ2-7; D gene: NA; V gene: TRBV27; clone size: NA; CDR3 DNA: TGTGCCAGCAGGGGGGACTGGGACTACGAGCAGTACTTC; CDR3 protein: CASRGDWDYEQYF
J gene: TRBJ1-1; D gene: TRBD1; V gene: TRBV12-3/TRBV12-4; clone size: few; CDR3 DNA: TGTGCCAGCAGTTGGGACAGGGACACTGAAGCTTTCTTT; CDR3 protein: CASSWDRDTEAFF
J gene: TRBJ1-6; D gene: TRBD1; V gene: TRBV27; clone size: NA; CDR3 DNA: TGTGCCAGCAGTTTAGTGGGACAGCATAATTCACCCCTCCACTTT; CDR3 protein: CASSLVGQHNSPLHF
J gene: TRBJ2-1; D gene: TRBD2; V gene: TRBV25-1; clone size: NA; CDR3 DNA: TGTGCCAGCAGTGATCTTATAGCGGGAGTCAATGAGCAGTTCTTC; CDR3 protein: CASSDLIAGVNEQFF
J gene: TRBJ1-5; D gene: NA; V gene: TRBV28; clone size: NA; CDR3 DNA: TGTGCCGCAAGGAGTAGCAATCAGCCCCAGCATTTT; CDR3 protein: CAARSSNQPQHF
J gene: TRBJ1-3; D gene: NA; V gene: TRBV2; clone size: NA; CDR3 DNA: TGTGCCAGCACAACAGGGAGGGCTGCTGGAAACACCATATATTTT; CDR3 protein: CASTTGRAAGNTIYF
J gene: TRBJ1-2; D gene: TRBD1; V gene: TRBV2; clone size: few; CDR3 DNA: TGTGCCAGCAGAGCCTGGACAGGCAATGGCTACACCTTC; CDR3 protein: CASRAWTGNGYTF
J gene: TRBJ1-1; D gene: NA; V gene: TRBV4-1; clone size: NA; CDR3 DNA: TGCGCCAGCAGCCAAGATGGGGCAGGTTCCACTGAAGCTTTCTTT; CDR3 protein: CASSQDGAGSTEAFF
J gene: TRBJ2-1; D gene: NA; V gene: TRBV2; clone size: NA; CDR3 DNA: TGTGCCAGCAGTGAAGCGCGGAATGAGCAGTTCTTC; CDR3 protein: CASSEARNEQFF
J gene: TRBJ2-6; D gene: NA; V gene: TRBV3-1/TRBV3-2; clone size: NA; CDR3 DNA: TGTGCCAGCAGCCTCCGACACCCGAAAACCTCTGGGGCCAACGTCCTGACTTTC; CDR3 protein: CASSLRHPKTSGANVLTF
J gene: TRBJ2-5; D gene: TRBD2; V gene: TRBV6-2/TRBV6-3; clone size: NA; CDR3 DNA: TGTGCCAGCAGCCACTTCGGGACTAGAGAGACCCAGTACTTC; CDR3 protein: CASSHFGTRETQYF
J gene: TRBJ1-1; D gene: NA; V gene: TRBV21-1; clone size: NA; CDR3 DNA: TGTGCCACCAAGTCAGGGGCTGAAGCTTTCTTT; CDR3 protein: CATKSGAEAFF